Below, 22 T cell receptor beta chains from the same sample are listed, as sequenced in a study of shared clonotypes between healthy human individuals. Only in-frame clones appear in the TCRdb table, and some are missing; sequencing was by immunoSEQ multiplex PCR. Among around 1.4 million clones, approximately 98.5% were seen once, and the ten largest hold 0.3% to 0.45%. The specimen was naive CD4+ T cells sorted from blood. Subset indicated: CD45RA+ positively selected. Every receptor here comes from a man aged 30-40 years in good health.

The chain employs TRBV7-9 and TRBJ2-7, with TRBD1 matching 11 bases. Losses at the gene ends were 6 bases for V and 4 bases for J; bases not matched to a gene: 14. Looked up from germline, CDR1 is SEHNR and CDR2 is FQNEAQ (reference sequence). The CDR3 spans 17 residues. The CDR3 here is CASSLPPGTGGSYEQYF. The DNA of the CDR3 is TGTGCCAGCAGTTTACCTCCCGGGACAGGGGGATCATACGAGCAGTACTTC.

The V gene is TRBV11-2, the J gene TRBJ1-2; tentative D call: TRBD1 (5 bases). The CDR3 has 17 amino acids. Germline assignment: CDR1 SGHAT and CDR2 FQNNGV. Trimming took 5 bases from V and 7 from J, leaving 26 bases between them. The CDR3 nucleotides read TGTGCCAGCAGCCTTTATCACAATGCCAGGGAGAAGACTGGCTACACCTTC. It translates to CASSLYHNAREKTGYTF.

This clone showed up just once. The V call is TRBV7-9, the J call TRBJ1-2; 8 bases are a match to TRBD1. The CDR3 is made up of 12 amino acids. V lost 1 base and J lost 12; bases outside the gene matches: 4. Germline V lookup: CDR1 SEHNR, CDR2 FQNEAQ (reference sequence). The CDR3 region has the DNA TGTGCCAGCAGCTTAGGGACAGGGCCTAACACCTTC. Translation: CASSLGTGPNTF. Based on the CDR3 plus reference TRBV7-9 and TRBJ1-2, the full variable domain is DTGVSQNPRHKITKRGQNVTFRCDPISEHNRLYWYRQTLGQGPEFLTYFQNEAQLEKSRLLSDRFSAERPKGSFSTLEIQRTEQGDSAMYLCASSLGTGPNTFGSGTRLTVV.

About this clone: The same CDR3 arises from other DNA sequences in this sample as well. The genes are TRBV5-1 and TRBJ2-1; D is perhaps TRBD1 (6 bases). Trimming took 0 bases from V and 4 from J, leaving 11 bases between them. The germline V gene encodes CDR1 SGHRS and CDR2 YFSETQ. The CDR3 is made up of 15 amino acids. The CDR3 loop is CASSLVQGRYNEQFF. The CDR3 bases are TGCGCCAGCAGCTTGGTACAGGGAAGGTACAATGAGCAGTTCTTC. The entire variable domain, with the rest obtained from reference TRBV5-1 and TRBJ2-1, is as follows: KAGVTQTPRYLIKTRGQQVTLSCSPISGHRSVSWYQQTPGQGLQFLFEYFSETQRNKGNFPGRFSGRQFSNSRSEMNVSTLELGDSALYLCASSLVQGRYNEQFFGPGTRLTVL.

This clone was counted a single time. The CDR3 DNA is TGCAGCGTTGGATCCAATCCCGGGCCCATTACCTACAATGAGCAGTTCTTC. Translating gives CSVGSNPGPITYNEQFF. This chain connects TRBV29-1 to TRBJ2-1; D gene ambiguous. Germline V gives CDR1 SQVTM, CDR2 ANQGSEA. The CDR3 runs 17 residues. The V gene lost 4 bases and the J gene lost 2 bases, with 21 bases spanning the gap.

V and J are TRBV10-3 and TRBJ2-5; a weak D match, TRBD1 (6 bases). V lost 5 bases to trimming and J lost 2 bases, with 9 bases between them. Germline V gene lookup returns CDR1 ENHRY and CDR2 SYGVKD. This CDR3 region has 13 residues. The CDR3 loop reads CAISTGSQETQYF. Here the CDR3 DNA reads TGTGCCATCAGTACAGGGAGTCAAGAGACCCAGTACTTC.

Turning to this clone: The junction and the germline gene differ at one end; a read error may be behind it. The V gene is TRBV6-1, the J gene TRBJ2-7; 7 nucleotides line up with TRBD2. The germline V gene has CDR1 MNHNS and CDR2 SASEGT. CDR3 size: 11 residues. CDR3 in amino acids: CASISGTKTDF. The CDR3 nucleotides are TGTGCCAGCATTTCCGGGACTAAGACTGACTTC.

J is TRBJ2-1 and V is TRBV2; tentatively, D is TRBD2 (6 bases). The CDR3 contains 14 residues. Between the trimmed V and J ends, which lost 3 bases and 6 bases, there was a span of 12 bases. Germline CDR1 and CDR2: SNHLY and FYNNEI. CDR3 sequence: CASSDGRLGNEQFF. DNA for the CDR3: TGTGCCAGCAGTGACGGGAGATTAGGCAATGAGCAGTTCTTC.

This rearrangement joins TRBV7-8 to TRBJ1-5, with a weak D call TRBD1 (6 bases). The ends were cut back, 5 bases at V and 4 bases at J, with 21 bases in the middle. The CDR3 covers 17 residues. Per germline, CDR1 SGHVS and CDR2 FQNEAQ. The CDR3 nucleotides read TGTGCCAGCAGCGCCATCCCCAGGGGTCCCCCTAATCAGCCCCAGCATTTT. This translates into CASSAIPRGPPNQPQHF.

The V and J genes are TRBV29-1 and TRBJ2-7; a weak D match, TRBD1 (6 bases). The V gene lost 6 bases and the J gene lost 4 bases, with 16 bases spanning the gap. CDR1 is SQVTM, CDR2 ANQGSEA, per germline. There are 13 residues in the CDR3. The CDR3: CSVATDRAYEQYF. The CDR3 DNA is TGCAGCGTCGCAACGGACAGAGCTTACGAGCAGTACTTC.

The chain carries TRBV4-1 and TRBJ1-1, with 7 bases identical to TRBD1. The CDR3 sequence is 14 residues long. Germline values: CDR1 MGHRA, CDR2 YSYEKL. V trimming: 1 base; J trimming: 1 base; junction bases outside the gene matches: 0. CDR3 sequence reads: CASSQGQGNTEAFF. CDR3 in DNA: TGCGCCAGCAGCCAAGGACAGGGGAACACTGAAGCTTTCTTT.

A remark on this clone: The identical CDR3 is also encoded by other nucleotide sequences in the sample. This sequence joins TRBV18 and TRBJ2-3; D perhaps matches TRBD2 (5 bases). This CDR3 contains 12 residues. Germline CDR1 and CDR2: KGHSH and LQKENI. Trimming cost V 2 bases and J 6 bases, with 6 bases left between them. The CDR3 DNA sequence: TGTGCCAGCTCACCAAGAGGGGATACGCAGTATTTT. This gives the protein CASSPRGDTQYF.

J is TRBJ2-1 and V is TRBV6-5; TRBD2 aligns across 11 bases. Trimming at V came to 6 bases and at J to 3 bases, leaving 4 bases not matched to a gene. Germline V lookup: CDR1 MNHEY, CDR2 SVGAGI. CDR3 size: 15 residues. The DNA for the CDR3 is TGTGCCAGCAGACGAACTAGCGGGAGCTACAATGAGCAGTTCTTC. Its translation: CASRRTSGSYNEQFF.

This sequence joins TRBV18 and TRBJ2-7; 9 nucleotides match TRBD2. V lost 3 bases to trimming and J lost 1 base; unmatched junction nucleotides: 10. The CDR3 spans 17 residues. Germline V gene data show CDR1 as KGHSH and CDR2 as LQKENI. The CDR3 reads CASSPILVAGVSYEQYF. CDR3 coding DNA: TGTGCCAGCTCACCGATCTTAGTAGCGGGAGTATCCTACGAGCAGTACTTC. Filled out from reference TRBV18 and TRBJ2-7, the complete variable domain reads NAGVMQNPRHLVRRRGQEARLRCSPMKGHSHVYWYRQLPEEGLKFMVYLQKENIIDESGMPKERFSAEFPKEGPSILRIQQVVRGDSAAYFCASSPILVAGVSYEQYFGPGTRLTVT.

V is TRBV7-8 and J is TRBJ2-2, with 8 bases that match TRBD1. In germline, CDR1 is SGHVS, CDR2 FQNEAQ. With V trimmed by 0 bases and J by 7 bases, 10 bases remained unmatched. CDR3 size: 17 residues. CDR3 amino acids: CASSLAGRGPINGELFF. CDR3 coding DNA: TGTGCCAGCAGCTTAGCGGGCAGGGGGCCCATTAACGGGGAGCTGTTTTTT.

The chain uses TRBV29-1 and TRBJ2-3, with TRBD1 matching over 11 bases. Trimming took 4 bases from V and 5 from J; bases not matched to a gene: 5. The CDR3 spans 14 residues. The germline V gene encodes CDR1 SQVTM and CDR2 ANQGSEA. The CDR3 sequence is CSVARDRGVDTQYF. The CDR3 DNA is TGCAGCGTTGCCCGGGACAGGGGGGTAGATACGCAGTATTTT.

The chain links TRBV9 to TRBJ2-5; D possibly uses TRBD1 or TRBD2 (6 bases each). V shed 0 bases and J shed 7 bases, with 19 bases lying between them. This CDR3 contains 16 residues. Germline V gene lookup returns CDR1 SGDLS and CDR2 YYNGEE. CDR3 protein: CASSVEGGTGVMTQYF. The DNA for the CDR3 is TGTGCCAGCAGCGTAGAAGGGGGGACCGGGGTCATGACCCAGTACTTC.

Points on this clone: In the same sample, other DNA sequences code for this CDR3. This chain uses TRBV11-2 with TRBJ2-7; a possible D gene is TRBD1 (5 bases). The germline gives CDR1 SGHAT, CDR2 FQNNGV. Trimming took 1 base from V and 2 from J, leaving 9 bases between them. The CDR3 extends over 14 amino acids. CDR3 coding DNA: TGTGCCAGCAGCTTAGTTGCAGGGACCTACGAGCAGTACTTC. Protein product: CASSLVAGTYEQYF.

The chain joins TRBV18 to TRBJ1-4, with a possible D match to TRBD1 (5 bases). Trimming took off 4 bases at V and 3 bases at J, with 15 bases between the two ends. The CDR3 loop spans 16 amino acids. Germline V gene sequence: CDR1 KGHSH, CDR2 LQKENI. For the CDR3, the DNA is TGTGCCAGCTCACGCGTTGTCCGGGGGGCTAATGAAAAACTGTTTTTT. Translating gives CASSRVVRGANEKLFF.

Of note for this clone: The sample has other DNA sequences that encode this CDR3 too. The chain recombines TRBV20-1 with TRBJ2-7, with D perhaps matching TRBD1 (5 bases). Trimming removed 5 bases at V and 3 bases at J, with 5 bases between. Germline CDR1 and CDR2: DFQATT and SNEGSKA (reference sequence). This CDR3 comprises 10 residues. CDR3 nucleotide sequence: TGCAGTGCTGACAGCTACGAGCAGTACTTC. As protein: CSADSYEQYF.

The genes are TRBV7-8 and TRBJ2-1; 10 nucleotides agree with TRBD2. CDR3 length equals 15 residues. The V gene's germline CDR1 is SGHVS and CDR2 FQNEAQ. V lost 3 bases to trimming and J lost 2 bases; unmatched junction nucleotides: 1. DNA for the CDR3: TGTGCCAGCAGCTTTAGCGGGAGGACCTACAATGAGCAGTTCTTC. It yields the protein CASSFSGRTYNEQFF.

The chain joins TRBV28 to TRBJ2-1, with 8 bases lining up with TRBD2. Unmatched junction bases numbered 11, after V lost 1 base and J lost 6 bases. From germline, CDR1 is MDHEN and CDR2 SYDVKM. There are 17 residues in the CDR3. CDR3 protein: CASSLYVAGGWVNEQFF. In nucleotides, the CDR3 is TGTGCCAGCAGTTTATATGTGGCGGGAGGTTGGGTCAATGAGCAGTTCTTC.